Reported below is one T cell receptor (beta chain). Its antigen remains unknown. The sample belongs to a study of T cell responses to AZD1222 COVID-19 vaccine. There are 13 residues in the CDR3. Trimming left V 6 bases short and J 5 bases short, with 13 bases between. The germline V gene has CDR1 KGHSH and CDR2 LQKENI. Only in-frame clones appear in the TCRdb table, and some are missing; sequencing was by immunoSEQ multiplex PCR. The sample has about 84,000 clones, 80% to 90% seen once. General study findings and limits: Spike-specific TCRs gained breadth and depth after people received two AZD1222 doses.

This sequence originates from an adult who received the AZD1222 COVID-19 vaccine. The chain carries TRBV18 and TRBJ1-2; the D gene is possibly TRBD1 (5 bases). The sequencing here drew on peripheral blood, taken 28 days after the second AZD1222 dose. For the CDR3, the DNA is TGTGCCAGCTCGCGGGACTCCGGGTATGGCTACACCTTC. The encoded protein is CASSRDSGYGYTF.